This T cell receptor beta chain emerged from a study of a mutant IDH1 vaccine in newly diagnosed glioma. As concerns this clone: Its antigen is still unknown.

The method was immunoSEQ multiplex PCR; TCRdb's version includes in-frame clones alone and lacks a portion of them. The table has about 30,000 clones, approximately 80% seen once. The ends lost 5 bases at V and 6 bases at J; junction bases unmatched: 4. Germline CDR1 is SSHAT and CDR2 is FNYEAQ (reference sequence). CDR3 length equals 12 residues. Time point reported: week 35, safety follow-up. The content of each vaccine dose was 300 ug of mutant IDH1 20-mer peptide, and topical imiquimod accompanied it. The sample in question was PBMCs, obtained from a glioma patient whose treatment included an IDH1 peptide vaccine. This receptor was taken from a man under 40 with glioma. V and J are TRBV7-7 and TRBJ2-7; 7 nucleotides agree with TRBD1. CDR3: CASSQTGSEQYF. CDR3 DNA sequence: TGTGCCAGCAGCCAGACAGGGAGCGAGCAGTACTTC.